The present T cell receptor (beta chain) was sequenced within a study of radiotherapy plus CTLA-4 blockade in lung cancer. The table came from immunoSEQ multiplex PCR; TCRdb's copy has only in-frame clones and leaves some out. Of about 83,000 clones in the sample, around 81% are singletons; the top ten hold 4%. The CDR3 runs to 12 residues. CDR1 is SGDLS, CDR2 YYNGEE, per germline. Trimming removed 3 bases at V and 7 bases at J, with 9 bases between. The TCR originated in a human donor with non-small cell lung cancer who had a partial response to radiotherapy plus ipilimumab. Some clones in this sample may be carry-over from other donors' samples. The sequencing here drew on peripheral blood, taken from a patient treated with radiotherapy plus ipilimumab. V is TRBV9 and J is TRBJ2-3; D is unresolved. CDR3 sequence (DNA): TGTGCCAGCAGCGACACCACCCATACGCAGTATTTT. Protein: CASSDTTHTQYF. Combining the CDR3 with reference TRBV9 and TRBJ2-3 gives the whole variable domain DSGVTQTPKHLITATGQRVTLRCSPRSGDLSVYWYQQSLDQGLQFLIQYYNGEERAKGNILERFSAQQFPDLHSELNLSSLELGDSALYFCASSDTTHTQYFGPGTRLTVL.